The present entry profiles one T cell receptor beta chain with its context. Its antigen remains unknown. Blood specimens came from baseline, cycle 4 day 1, and cycle 7 day 1. This entry belongs to a study of OX40 agonist ivuxolimab in advanced cancers. Study-level points and caveats: Within 6 weeks, CD4+ and CD8+ blood T cells expanded clonally at 0.1 to 3.0 mg/kg. The average count of expanded clones was higher among CD8+ T cells than among CD4+. Partial responders treated at 0.1-3.0 mg/kg exhibited clonal expansion among the lowest measured.

Profiled with immunoSEQ multiplex PCR; TCRdb holds only in-frame clones, not every one. This table has 65,000 to 85,000 clones, about 88% appearing once. This CDR3 comprises 13 residues. V lost 1 base and J lost 7, with 10 bases in between. Germline V gene lookup returns CDR1 SSHAT and CDR2 FNYEAQ (reference sequence). The chain recombines TRBV7-7 with TRBJ2-5; D is perhaps TRBD1 (5 bases). Sequences were derived from CD4+ or CD8+ T cells sorted from blood, sampled in a trial of the OX40 agonist ivuxolimab. The TCR comes from an adult with an advanced solid tumor such as melanoma, head and neck, liver or kidney cancer. The CDR3 sequence is CASSLEGRRTQYF. CDR3 nucleotides: TGTGCCAGCAGCTTAGAGGGGCGGAGGACCCAGTACTTC.